This entry lists 29 T cell receptor beta chains sequenced from one sample in a study of blood T cell repertoires in COVID-19. Data came from immunoSEQ multiplex PCR; TCRdb stores just in-frame clones and leaves some out. The table shows 280,000 or so clones, with about 90% occurring only once. The sample comprised peripheral blood. All receptors come from a woman aged 25 to 39 who had recovered from COVID-19.

This clone was seen a few times. V and J are TRBV6-4 and TRBJ1-1; 10 nucleotides align to TRBD1. The CDR3 covers 13 residues. Germline assignment: CDR1 MRHNA and CDR2 SNTAGT. With V trimmed by 5 bases and J by 5 bases, 2 bases remained unmatched. CDR3 region: CASSRTGGTEAFF. The CDR3 nucleotides are TGTGCCAGCAGTAGGACAGGGGGGACTGAAGCTTTCTTT.

This sequence joins TRBV7-2 and TRBJ2-3; D is ambiguous. V lost 5 bases, J lost 3 bases, and 6 bases lay in between. CDR3 length: 12 residues. Germline V gives CDR1 SGHTA, CDR2 FQGNSA. The CDR3 DNA reads TGTGCCAGCAGCCGCGATACAGATACGCAGTATTTT. Its translation is CASSRDTDTQYF.

The chain is built from TRBV7-2 and TRBJ2-7; D might be TRBD1 (6 bases). From germline, CDR1 is SGHTA and CDR2 FQGNSA. The germline V and J ends were trimmed by 4 bases and 2 bases, with 21 bases remaining between them. The CDR3 is made up of 17 amino acids. The CDR3 here is CASSYTRDTPNTYEQYF. The CDR3 DNA reads TGTGCCAGCAGCTATACGAGGGACACCCCAAATACCTACGAGCAGTACTTC.

CDR3 in amino acids: CASTNRVNTEAFF. The CDR3 bases are TGTGCCAGCACAAATCGGGTGAACACTGAAGCTTTCTTT. The V gene is TRBV6-5, the J gene TRBJ1-1, with D hard to call. CDR1 and CDR2 from the germline V gene are MNHEY and SVGAGI. This CDR3 comprises 13 residues. V lost 7 bases, J lost 0 bases, and 9 bases lay in between.

The chain links TRBV27 to TRBJ2-2; maybe TRBD1 (6 bases). The CDR3 runs to 13 residues. With 9 bases removed from V and 6 bases from J, the gap between germline ends came to 14 bases. CDR1 and CDR2 (germline): MNHEY, SMNVEV (reference sequence). The CDR3 DNA reads as TGTGCCAGTCAGGGGATCAGGGCCGGGGAGCTGTTTTTT. It encodes CASQGIRAGELFF.

This clone was counted between two and nine times. The gene calls are TRBV9 and TRBJ1-2; no clear D. CDR1 is SGDLS and CDR2 is YYNGEE in the germline V gene. The V end lost 0 bases, the J end lost 5 bases, and 20 bases lay between the germline ends. The CDR3 covers 17 residues. The CDR3 DNA sequence: TGTGCCAGCAGCGTAGATTTCAGGACTCGAGAATTTTATGGCTACACCTTC. Residues: CASSVDFRTREFYGYTF.

The table lists this clone with a count of one. The chain uses TRBV6-2 or TRBV6-3 and TRBJ2-5; TRBD2 matches at 16 bases. With 4 bases clipped from V and 1 base from J, the junction kept 6 bases outside the gene matches. Looked up from germline, CDR1 is MNHEY and CDR2 is SVGEGT. There are 18 residues in the CDR3. CDR3 residues: CASSWGTSGRASQETQYF. The CDR3 DNA reads TGTGCCAGCAGTTGGGGGACTAGCGGGAGGGCCTCCCAAGAGACCCAGTACTTC.

As concerns this clone: At one end the junction does not follow the germline gene, possibly because of a read error. The chain links TRBV27 to TRBJ1-5; D not resolved. This CDR3 has 13 amino acids. From germline, CDR1 is MNHEY and CDR2 SMNVEV (reference sequence). This CDR3 reads CASRFGSNQPQHF. Written as DNA, the CDR3 is TGTGCCAGCCGTTTCGGTAGCAATCAGCCCCAGCATTTT.

The chain is built from TRBV7-9 and TRBJ1-6; the D is unclear. Germline CDR1 is SEHNR and CDR2 is FQNEAQ (reference sequence). The V end was cut by 2 bases, the J end by 7 bases, with 9 bases between. The CDR3 consists of 14 residues. CDR3 sequence reads: CASSLLGWNSPLHF. The CDR3, as DNA: TGTGCCAGCAGCTTACTGGGCTGGAATTCACCCCTCCACTTT. Using reference TRBV7-9 and TRBJ1-6 for the parts outside the CDR3, the full variable domain is DTGVSQNPRHKITKRGQNVTFRCDPISEHNRLYWYRQTLGQGPEFLTYFQNEAQLEKSRLLSDRFSAERPKGSFSTLEIQRTEQGDSAMYLCASSLLGWNSPLHFGNGTRLTVT.

This clone was recorded only once. The chain joins TRBV6-5 to TRBJ2-1; tentatively, D is TRBD2 (5 bases). V lost 5 bases and J 4 bases, leaving 15 bases between the germline ends. CDR1 and CDR2 from the germline V gene are MNHEY and SVGAGI. This CDR3 has 15 amino acids. The CDR3 sequence is CASSTTGGRYNEQFF. The CDR3 DNA reads as TGTGCCAGCAGTACTACGGGCGGGCGATACAATGAGCAGTTCTTC.

For this clone: One end of the junction does not line up with germline, which may come from a read error. The CDR3: CAGSQDQVEGAVADTQYF. CDR3 bases: TGTGCCGGCAGCCAAGATCAGGTCGAGGGGGCAGTGGCAGATACGCAGTATTTT. The genes are TRBV4-2 and TRBJ2-3; 7 bases are a match to TRBD1. From germline, CDR1 is LGHNA and CDR2 YNFKEQ. The CDR3 totals 18 residues.

The chain links TRBV18 to TRBJ1-6; unclear D gene. The ends were cut back, 0 bases at V and 10 bases at J, with 4 bases in the middle. The germline V gene has CDR1 KGHSH and CDR2 LQKENI. CDR3 size: 12 residues. The CDR3 region is CASSPPASPLHF. CDR3 nucleotides: TGTGCCAGCTCACCACCGGCCTCACCCCTCCACTTT.

The chain couples TRBV11-2 to TRBJ2-1; D remains unclear. The CDR3 extends over 13 amino acids. The V and J ends lost 8 bases and 6 bases respectively, with 14 bases between them. Germline V gene sequence: CDR1 SGHAT, CDR2 FQNNGV. This CDR3 reads CASAAEKINEQFF. The CDR3 DNA reads TGTGCCAGCGCGGCGGAGAAAATCAATGAGCAGTTCTTC.

The chain couples TRBV6-5 to TRBJ2-7, with D possibly matching TRBD2 (5 bases). The CDR3 spans 13 residues. V was trimmed by 9 bases and J by 4 bases, leaving 16 bases between them. Germline V gene lookup returns CDR1 MNHEY and CDR2 SVGAGI. DNA of the CDR3: TGTGCCAGAGCGGTGGCAGCACCTTACGAGCAGTACTTC. This codes for CARAVAAPYEQYF.

The rearrangement uses TRBV27 and TRBJ2-2; 7 positions match TRBD2. Germline values: CDR1 MNHEY, CDR2 SMNVEV (reference sequence). Germline trimming cut 5 bases from V and 0 bases from J; bases unmatched to any gene: 12. The CDR3 length is 18 residues. The CDR3 DNA reads TGTGCCAGCAGTACGCTAGCGGAGGGGCCCTCGAACACCGGGGAGCTGTTTTTT. Its protein product is CASSTLAEGPSNTGELFF.

This chain uses TRBV5-5 with TRBJ1-5, with D maybe TRBD1 (5 bases). The germline V gene encodes CDR1 SGHKS and CDR2 YYEKEE (reference sequence). The CDR3 covers 14 residues. V lost 0 bases and J lost 7, with 11 bases in between. The CDR3 coding sequence is TGTGCCAGCAGCTTGGCCTCCCAGGGACAGCCCCAGCATTTT. This encodes CASSLASQGQPQHF.

The CDR3 spells CASSQGLAVYNEQFF. The CDR3 DNA follows: TGCGCCAGCAGCCAGGGACTAGCGGTTTACAATGAGCAGTTCTTC. The chain has TRBV4-1 and TRBJ2-1; 11 bases are a match to TRBD2. Trimming took 3 bases from V and 4 from J; bases not matched to a gene: 2. This CDR3 has 15 amino acids. Looked up from germline, CDR1 is MGHRA and CDR2 is YSYEKL.

V usage is TRBV6-5 and J usage is TRBJ1-2; tentative D call: TRBD1 (5 bases). This CDR3 region has 14 residues. V was trimmed by 4 bases and J by 6 bases, leaving 15 bases between them. Germline loops: CDR1 MNHEY, CDR2 SVGAGI. CDR3 coding DNA: TGTGCCAGCAGTTCCGAGCAGGGAGGCAATGGCTACACCTTC. It specifies CASSSEQGGNGYTF.

The chain carries TRBV3-1 (or the pseudogene TRBV3-2) and TRBJ1-3; tentatively, D is TRBD1 (5 bases). The V end was cut by 4 bases, the J end by 0 bases, with 10 bases between. The CDR3 is 15 residues long. In germline, CDR1 is LGHDT, CDR2 YNNKEL (reference sequence). The DNA of the CDR3 is TGTGCCAGCAGCCCGGGACTGTTCTCTGGAAACACCATATATTTT. This translates into CASSPGLFSGNTIYF.

Details on this clone: Other DNA sequences of this sample code for an identical CDR3. CDR3 sequence reads: CASSPPGQGLTEAFF. The CDR3 nucleotides are TGTGCCAGCAGCCCCCCGGGACAGGGTTTGACTGAAGCTTTCTTT. V and J are TRBV7-2 and TRBJ1-1, with 9 positions matching TRBD1. Losses at the gene ends were 5 bases for V and 5 bases for J; bases not matched to a gene: 9. The length of the CDR3 is 15 residues. In germline, CDR1 is SGHTA, CDR2 FQGNSA.

The genes are TRBV27 and TRBJ1-4; D is perhaps TRBD1 (6 bases). CDR1 is MNHEY, CDR2 SMNVEV, per germline (reference sequence). The CDR3 length is 14 residues. The V and J ends lost 2 bases and 4 bases respectively, with 8 bases between them. CDR3 DNA: TGTGCCAGCAGTTTAAGGACAGTTAATGAAAAACTGTTTTTT. Amino acid sequence: CASSLRTVNEKLFF.

This clone appeared a few times. This chain uses TRBV5-4 with TRBJ1-1, with a tentative D call TRBD1 (5 bases). V lost 6 bases, J lost 10 bases, and 25 bases lay in between. Germline assignment: CDR1 SGHNT and CDR2 YYREEE (reference sequence). CDR3 length equals 15 residues. This CDR3 is CASTTGGGDLLTAFF. For the CDR3, the DNA is TGTGCCAGCACCACGGGTGGCGGGGACCTATTAACAGCTTTCTTT.

CDR3 coding DNA: TGTGCCAGCAGTCTCCGGGACAGGGGGTACGGCAATCAGCCCCAGCATTTT. Amino acid sequence: CASSLRDRGYGNQPQHF. This chain connects TRBV2 to TRBJ1-5; 11 bases are shared with TRBD1. CDR1 and CDR2 from the germline V gene are SNHLY and FYNNEI. The CDR3 runs 17 residues. The V and J ends lost 5 bases and 2 bases, in that order; junction bases with no gene match: 8. Looking up the rest from reference TRBV2 and TRBJ1-5 gives the full variable domain: EPEVTQTPSHQVTQMGQEVILRCVPISNHLYFYWYRQILGQKVEFLVSFYNNEISEKSEIFDDQFSVERPDGSNFTLKIRSTKLEDSAMYFCASSLRDRGYGNQPQHFGDGTRLSIL.

The sample holds one count of this clone. V gene TRBV10-3 combines with J gene TRBJ2-4, with a possible D match to TRBD2 (6 bases). The CDR3 has 17 amino acids. The V gene lost 0 bases and the J gene lost 0 bases, with 12 bases spanning the gap. Germline CDR1 and CDR2: ENHRY and SYGVKD. As DNA, the CDR3 is TGTGCCATCAGTGAGTCGGGCGGGGCCCTAGCCAAAAACATTCAGTACTTC. Translation gives CAISESGGALAKNIQYF.

This clone was seen once. The chain combines TRBV6-2 or TRBV6-3 with TRBJ2-7, with D possibly matching TRBD1 (6 bases). The CDR3 is 14 amino acids. Between the trimmed V and J ends, which lost 2 bases and 6 bases, there was a span of 14 bases. Germline V lookup: CDR1 MNHEY, CDR2 SVGEGT. The CDR3 region has the DNA TGTGCCAGCAGTTACACAGGGTTCAGGGTCGAGCAGTACTTC. It yields the protein CASSYTGFRVEQYF.

The gene calls are TRBV30 and TRBJ1-6; the match to TRBD1 covers 7 bases. Germline CDR1 reads GTSNPN; CDR2 reads SVGIG (reference sequence). This CDR3 has 13 amino acids. V shed 4 bases, J shed 10 bases, and the junction held 7 bases outside the gene matches. CDR3 DNA: TGTGCCTGGAATACGAGGGGGCGATCACCCCTCCACTTT. Translating it yields CAWNTRGRSPLHF.

V usage is TRBV4-1 and J usage is TRBJ1-5; 8 nucleotides agree with TRBD1. This CDR3 has 16 residues. V lost 0 bases to trimming and J lost 4 bases; unmatched junction nucleotides: 5. Germline CDR1 and CDR2: MGHRA and YSYEKL. The CDR3 protein is CASSQDHRGVNQPQHF. In nucleotides, the CDR3 is TGCGCCAGCAGCCAAGATCACAGGGGGGTTAATCAGCCCCAGCATTTT.

This chain joins TRBV5-4 and TRBJ2-7; 11 bases line up with TRBD2. Trimming took 4 bases from V and 3 from J; bases not matched to a gene: 6. Germline V lookup: CDR1 SGHNT, CDR2 YYREEE (reference sequence). The CDR3 totals 15 residues. The CDR3 DNA reads TGTGCCAGCAGCCAAGTAGCGGGAGGGGACTACGAGCAGTACTTC. It codes for CASSQVAGGDYEQYF.

J is TRBJ1-2 and V is TRBV19; the D is unclear. Looked up from germline, CDR1 is LNHDA and CDR2 is SQIVND (reference sequence). Trimming removed 2 bases from V and 5 bases from J, with 3 bases in between. The CDR3 consists of 11 residues. The CDR3 region is CASSIQYGYTF. In DNA, the CDR3 is TGTGCCAGTAGTATACAGTATGGCTACACCTTC.